The 10 T cell receptor beta chains given below trace back to one sample, sequenced in a study of blood T cells in healthy people across ages. It was with a sample-barcoded 5' primer and a J-beta primer mix that a second PCR of about 6 to 12 cycles was run. From the 5' RACE reads, TCRdb called clonotypes with MiXCR, one entry per CDR3 protein. Of roughly 1,800,000 distinct CDR3 sequences listed, 40% to 55% are singletons. Specimen: blood. The source is a woman aged 40 to 49 in good health.

This chain joins TRBV9 and TRBJ2-5; TRBD1 or TRBD2 may be the D gene (6 bases each). Trimming removed 6 bases at V and 2 bases at J, with 14 bases between. Germline-derived CDR1 and CDR2 are SGDLS and YYNGEE. The length of the CDR3 is 14 residues. The CDR3 DNA sequence: TGTGCCAGCAATCGGAGGGGGGTTCAAGAGACCCAGTACTTC. Its protein is CASNRRGVQETQYF. The complete variable domain, with remaining parts taken from reference TRBV9 and TRBJ2-5, reads DSGVTQTPKHLITATGQRVTLRCSPRSGDLSVYWYQQSLDQGLQFLIQYYNGEERAKGNILERFSAQQFPDLHSELNLSSLELGDSALYFCASNRRGVQETQYFGPGTRLLVL.

This chain links TRBV6-2 or TRBV6-3 with TRBJ2-4, with TRBD1 identical over 7 bases. The last part of the DNA fits TRBJ2-7 better; the J call may be wrong. The CDR3 covers 15 residues. Germline-derived CDR1 and CDR2 are MNHEY and SVGEGT. The CDR3 DNA reads TGTGCCGGCGCAACACCGACAGGGCTCACCTACGAGCAGTACTTC. This sequence encodes CAGATPTGLTYEQYF.

CDR3: CASSVEGPTGELFF. As DNA, the CDR3 is TGTGCCAGCAGCGTCGAAGGGCCGACCGGGGAGCTGTTTTTT. The genes are TRBV9 and TRBJ2-2; D is unresolved. Germline values: CDR1 SGDLS, CDR2 YYNGEE. V was trimmed by 2 bases and J by 5 bases, leaving 10 bases between them. This CDR3 has 14 residues.

Only a few counts were recorded for this clonotype. The gene calls are TRBV18 and TRBJ2-3; D gene ambiguous. CDR1 is KGHSH and CDR2 is LQKENI in the germline V gene. Trimming cost V 0 bases and J 5 bases, with 15 bases left between them. This CDR3 comprises 16 residues. The chain's CDR3 is CASSPPANSALDTQYF. CDR3 sequence (DNA): TGTGCCAGCTCACCACCGGCTAATTCAGCCCTAGATACGCAGTATTTT.

Regarding this clonotype: A much larger clone sits a single nucleotide away, making a read error possible. J is TRBJ2-5 and V is TRBV7-9, with a possible D match to TRBD2 (7 bases). This CDR3 has 13 residues. Trimming took off 5 bases at V and 11 bases at J, with 18 bases between the two ends. Germline V gives CDR1 SEHNR, CDR2 FQNEAQ (reference sequence). The DNA for the CDR3 is TGTGCCAGCAGCCCGGGACGGGGGGCTGTGCAGTACTTC. Protein product: CASSPGRGAVQYF.

The genes are TRBV29-1 and TRBJ1-4; no clear D gene. Germline V CDR1 and CDR2: SQVTM, ANQGSEA. CDR3 length: 10 residues. Trimming removed 6 bases from V and 6 bases from J, with 5 bases in between. The CDR3 is CSVADEKLFF. As DNA, the CDR3 is TGCAGCGTGGCGGATGAAAAACTGTTTTTT.

This CDR3 reads CAIELASQETQYF. The CDR3 DNA follows: TGTGCCATCGAATTGGCGTCACAAGAGACCCAGTACTTC. The chain joins TRBV10-3 to TRBJ2-5; D not certain. Germline CDR1 is ENHRY and CDR2 is SYGVKD. The CDR3 length is 13 residues. Trimming took off 8 bases at V and 2 bases at J, with 12 bases between the two ends.

This clonotype has a handful of counts. The chain has TRBV24-1 and TRBJ2-5, with TRBD1 identical over 8 bases. Gene TRBJ2-7 matches the end of the DNA better, so the J call may be wrong. Looked up from germline, CDR1 is KGHDR and CDR2 is SFDVKD. This CDR3 spans 13 amino acids. The CDR3 DNA is TGTGCCACCAGTGATCAGGGGGCTCCCGAGCAGTACTTC. Protein sequence: CATSDQGAPEQYF.

The genes are TRBV6-5 and TRBJ2-1, with 8 bases fitting TRBD1. Per germline, CDR1 MNHEY and CDR2 SVGAGI. V lost 5 bases and J lost 7; bases outside the gene matches: 10. CDR3 length: 15 amino acids. This CDR3 is CASSLTGQGPNEQFF. The DNA of the CDR3 is TGTGCCAGCAGTCTAACAGGACAGGGTCCAAATGAGCAGTTCTTC.

This clonotype turned up a few times. The V call is TRBV6-5, the J call TRBJ2-3; 7 positions match TRBD2. Per the germline V gene, CDR1 is MNHEY and CDR2 is SVGAGI. V was pared by 6 bases and J by 9 bases, with 18 bases of the junction left unmatched. The CDR3 length is 16 residues. CDR3 sequence (DNA): TGTGCCAGCAGCTCGAGCGGGGACCCCAATGCAGGCACGCAGTATTTT. Amino acid sequence: CASSSSGDPNAGTQYF.